This T cell receptor (beta chain) derives from a study of blood T cell repertoires in COVID-19. Seattle patients were enrolled while actively infected and followed longitudinally. This table comes from immunoSEQ multiplex PCR, and its TCRdb copy is limited to in-frame clones, with some not included. The sample has about 190,000 clones, about 87% seen once. Specimen: peripheral blood. This receptor was obtained from a woman in her 70s with COVID-19, enrolled during active disease.

CDR3 in DNA: TGTGCCAGCAGCCGCGACCCCGGGTACAATCAGCCCCAGCATTTT. Its protein product is CASSRDPGYNQPQHF. V usage is TRBV5-8 and J usage is TRBJ1-5; D is unresolved. The germline CDR1 and CDR2 sequences are SGHTS and YDEGEE. The CDR3 has 15 residues. Trimming cost V 4 bases and J 3 bases, with 14 bases left between them.